This T cell receptor beta chain was captured in a study of T-cell memory formation after mild COVID-19. Across the whole study: Clusters of TCRs were largely donor specific.

TCRdb re-derived calls from the 5' RACE reads in MiXCR, one entry per CDR3 protein. This table has about 560,000 distinct CDR3 sequences, about 20% appearing once. Remarks on this clonotype: The antigen remains unidentified.

Regarding the study as a whole: Most CD4+ clones that shrank were in CM and EM, while CD8+ ones turned up in EMRA. CD4/CD8 balance characterized clones contracting day 15 to 85, and CD4+ skew characterized later expanders.

V was clipped by 4 bases and J by 2 bases, with 10 bases between them. Germline CDR1 reads SEHNR; CDR2 reads FQNEAQ (reference sequence). CDR3 length: 14 amino acids. The sample was PBMCs or a T cell subset sorted from them (not recorded which). The chain carries TRBV7-9 and TRBJ2-3; possible D gene TRBD2, 6 bases. The source of this sequence is an adult woman who had mild COVID-19 (a few samples of this study predate the infection). Cell type and time point are not known. The CDR3 bases are TGTGCCAGCAGCTCTAGCGTCAACACAGATACGCAGTATTTT. It yields the protein CASSSSVNTDTQYF. Complete variable domain (other parts from reference TRBV7-9 and TRBJ2-3): DTGVSQNPRHKITKRGQNVTFRCDPISEHNRLYWYRQTLGQGPEFLTYFQNEAQLEKSRLLSDRFSAERPKGSFSTLEIQRTEQGDSAMYLCASSSSVNTDTQYFGPGTRLTVL.